Listed below are T cell receptor beta chains from one sample, sequenced in a study of vaccination and CD4 T cells after COVID-19. Their antigens are not known. TCRdb recomputed calls from the PCR reads with MiXCR, one row per CDR3 protein. Counted here are fewer than 25,000 distinct CDR3 sequences, 38% occurring once; the ten biggest clones make up roughly 18%. The sample was CD4+ T cells from blood, cultured in vitro, taken before SARS-CoV-2 vaccination. The receptors shown here come from a human donor who received a COVID-19 vaccine. CDR3s include the opening cysteine and the closing phenylalanine or tryptophan. Fields, in order: clone size, V gene, CDR3 length, J gene, D gene, CDR3 DNA, CDR3 protein. D genes are given only for firm matches. Expanded clones are given a class, and other clones once, few, many or no size at all.

-,TRBV5-6,15,TRBJ1-2,TRBD1,TGTGCCAGCAGCTTGGAGGGGGCAGGGAGCTATGGCTACACCTTC,CASSLEGAGSYGYTF
-,TRBV7-9,16,TRBJ2-1,-,TGTGCCAGCAGCCCCCCGGGACTCAGGACCTCCAATGAGCAGTTCTTC,CASSPPGLRTSNEQFF
medium-sized,TRBV7-2,13,TRBJ1-1,-,TGTGCCAGCAGCGGCAAGATAGACACTGAAGCTTTCTTT,CASSGKIDTEAFF
once,TRBV7-9,16,TRBJ1-4,TRBD1,TGTGCCAGCAGCTTAGGTTTCGGACAGGGGTATGAAAAACTGTTTTTT,CASSLGFGQGYEKLFF
-,TRBV2,16,TRBJ1-5,-,TGTGCCAGCAGTGGATTGATATGGACCTCCAGACGGCCCCAGCATTTT,CASSGLIWTSRRPQHF
-,TRBV19,16,TRBJ2-5,-,TGTGCCAGTAGTATAGGAGGGAGAGGGGTGTCAGAGACCCAGTACTTC,CASSIGGRGVSETQYF
-,TRBV5-1,12,TRBJ1-2,TRBD1,TGCGCCAGCGGAACAGGGGGCTATGGCTACACCTTC,CASGTGGYGYTF
few,TRBV7-2,13,TRBJ2-1,-,TGTGCCAGCAGCCCCGAAGTTGGAGATGAGCAGTTCTTC,CASSPEVGDEQFF
few,TRBV6-5,15,TRBJ1-2,-,TGTGCCAGCAGTTACGATGGGCAGGGAGTCTATGGCTACACCTTC,CASSYDGQGVYGYTF
few,TRBV25-1,15,TRBJ2-5,-,TGTGCCAGCAGTGAACCTCGGGGGTTCCAAGAGACCCAGTACTTC,CASSEPRGFQETQYF
-,TRBV20-1,13,TRBJ1-1,TRBD1,TGCAGTGCTAACCGGGACAGGGACACTGAAGCTTTCTTT,CSANRDRDTEAFF
-,TRBV12-3/TRBV12-4,17,TRBJ2-7,TRBD2,TGTGCCAGCATCCAATCTTCCGGGACTAGCGGGGGCTACGAGCAGTACTTC,CASIQSSGTSGGYEQYF
-,TRBV7-7,22,TRBJ2-3,-,TGTGCCAGCAGCCGACGGACAGACCGGACGGATGGGGCCTTAGATCGATCAGATACGCAGTATTTT,CASSRRTDRTDGALDRSDTQYF
-,TRBV5-6,15,TRBJ1-1,-,TGTGCCAGCAGCTTTTATACTACTGAGAACACTGAAGCTTTCTTT,CASSFYTTENTEAFF
-,TRBV4-1,17,TRBJ1-1,-,TGCGCCAGCAGCCAAATAGGTGGTGGCAGGGAGGAAACTGAAGCTTTCTTT,CASSQIGGGREETEAFF
few,TRBV15,16,TRBJ1-4,TRBD1,TGTGCCACCAGCAGGGAATTACAGGGGGTGGGTGAAAAACTGTTTTTT,CATSRELQGVGEKLFF
few,TRBV12-3/TRBV12-4,16,TRBJ1-2,TRBD1,TGTGCCAGCAGTAAAGGTGCGGGACAGGGGGGATATGGCTACACCTTC,CASSKGAGQGGYGYTF
few,TRBV21-1,15,TRBJ2-4,-,TGTGCCAGCAGCAAACCCCGGAGGGGGGGAAACATTCAGTACTTC,CASSKPRRGGNIQYF
-,TRBV20-1,12,TRBJ1-2,-,TGCAGTGCTAGTGGGCAAGCCTATGGCTACACCTTC,CSASGQAYGYTF
few,TRBV19,19,TRBJ2-3,TRBD2,TGTGCCAGTAGTCCCTCCCTGACTAGCGGGGGGGCTCTCTGGGGTACGCAGTATTTT,CASSPSLTSGGALWGTQYF
-,TRBV29-1,16,TRBJ1-1,-,TGCAGCGTTGACGCAACAAAGGGGGGTAGGGACACTGAAGCTTTCTTT,CSVDATKGGRDTEAFF
few,TRBV6-1,12,TRBJ1-4,TRBD1,TGTGCCAGCAAATCACAGGGGACGGAACTGTTTTTT,CASKSQGTELFF
few,TRBV7-7,14,TRBJ2-3,-,TGTGCCAGCAGCTTAGGGGCGGGCACAGATACGCAGTATTTT,CASSLGAGTDTQYF
-,TRBV18,16,TRBJ2-1,TRBD2,TGTGCCAGCTCACTCAGACTAGCGGGGTCCTACAATGAGCAGTTCTTC,CASSLRLAGSYNEQFF
-,TRBV11-2,15,TRBJ1-5,TRBD1,TGTGCCAGCAGCCCTCGGGACAGGGCTGGACAGCCCCAGCATTTT,CASSPRDRAGQPQHF
-,TRBV7-8,16,TRBJ2-3,TRBD2,TGTGCCAGCAGCCCAAACCCCAGCGGGGGGGCAGATACGCAGTATTTT,CASSPNPSGGADTQYF
once,TRBV18,17,TRBJ1-4,-,TGTGCCAGCTCACCACGTGACGAGGGCGCAACTAATGAAAAACTGTTTTTT,CASSPRDEGATNEKLFF
few,TRBV19,11,TRBJ1-1,-,TGTGCCAGTAGTATTTCCAGGGGAGCTTTCTTT,CASSISRGAFF
-,TRBV10-3,13,TRBJ2-5,-,TGTGCCATCAGTGAGGACACGAAAGAGACCCAGTACTTC,CAISEDTKETQYF
few,TRBV30,12,TRBJ1-3,-,TGTGCCTGGAGTGCCAGAGGACACACCATATATTTT,CAWSARGHTIYF
few,TRBV6-1,13,TRBJ1-2,-,TGTGCCAGCAGTCCTGAAGCTAACTATGGCTACACCTTC,CASSPEANYGYTF
few,TRBV6-5,15,TRBJ1-6,-,TGTGCCAGCAGTTACCGGGTAGAGACTCATTCACCCCTCCACTTT,CASSYRVETHSPLHF
few,TRBV6-1,15,TRBJ1-4,-,TGTGCCAGCAGTCCCTCTCCGGGGACGGATGAAAAACTGTTTTTT,CASSPSPGTDEKLFF
-,TRBV7-9,15,TRBJ2-1,-,TGTGCCAGCAGCTTAGCCTCCAGCTCCTACAATGAGCAGTTCTTC,CASSLASSSYNEQFF
-,TRBV12-3/TRBV12-4,12,TRBJ1-2,-,TGTGCCAGCAGCCCCCCTAACTATGGCTACACCTTC,CASSPPNYGYTF
-,TRBV20-1,15,TRBJ2-7,-,TGCAGTGCTAGATCCACGCTGGGGTCGCCGGGCGAGCAGTACTTC,CSARSTLGSPGEQYF
-,TRBV19,12,TRBJ1-6,TRBD1,TGTGCCACCCGACAGGGGGCTTCACCCCTCCACTTT,CATRQGASPLHF
-,TRBV4-2,15,TRBJ2-1,TRBD2,TGTGCCAGCAGCCCGACTAGCGGGGAAAGGGATGAGCAGTTCTTC,CASSPTSGERDEQFF
-,TRBV20-1,14,TRBJ2-1,TRBD1,TGCAGTGCCCCACCGAGACAGGGGATCGATGAGCAGTTCTTC,CSAPPRQGIDEQFF
few,TRBV29-1,13,TRBJ1-1,TRBD1,TGCAGCGTTTTGCTGGACAGGCGCCCCGAAGCTTTCTTT,CSVLLDRRPEAFF